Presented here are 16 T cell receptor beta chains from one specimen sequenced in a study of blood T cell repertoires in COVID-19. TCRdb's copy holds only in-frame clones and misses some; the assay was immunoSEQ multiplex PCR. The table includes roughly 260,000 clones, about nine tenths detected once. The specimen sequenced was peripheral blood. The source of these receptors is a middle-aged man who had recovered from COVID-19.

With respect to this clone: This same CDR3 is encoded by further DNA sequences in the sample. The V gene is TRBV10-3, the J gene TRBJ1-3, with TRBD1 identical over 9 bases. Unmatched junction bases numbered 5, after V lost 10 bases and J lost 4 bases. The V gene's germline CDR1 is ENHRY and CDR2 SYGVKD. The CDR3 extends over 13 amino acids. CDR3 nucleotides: TGTGCCACACGGACAGGGGAAGGAAACACCATATATTTT. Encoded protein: CATRTGEGNTIYF.

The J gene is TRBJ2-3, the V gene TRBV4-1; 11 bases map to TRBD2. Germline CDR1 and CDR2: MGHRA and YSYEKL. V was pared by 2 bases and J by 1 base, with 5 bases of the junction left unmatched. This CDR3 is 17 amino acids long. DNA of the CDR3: TGCGCCAGCAGCCAAACCGGGACTAGCGGACGCACAGATACGCAGTATTTT. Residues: CASSQTGTSGRTDTQYF.

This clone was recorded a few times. CDR3 region: CASSGQGASYGYTF. CDR3 DNA: TGTGCCAGTAGTGGACAGGGGGCAAGCTATGGCTACACCTTC. The chain has TRBV19 and TRBJ1-2, with 11 bases matching TRBD1. V was clipped by 5 bases and J by 4 bases; unmatched bases: 3. CDR3 length: 14 amino acids. CDR1 is LNHDA and CDR2 is SQIVND in the germline V gene (reference sequence). Full variable domain (missing parts from reference TRBV19 and TRBJ1-2): DGGITQSPKYLFRKEGQNVTLSCEQNLNHDAMYWYRQDPGQGLRLIYYSQIVNDFQKGDIAEGYSVSREKKESFPLTVTSAQKNPTAFYLCASSGQGASYGYTFGSGTRLTVV.

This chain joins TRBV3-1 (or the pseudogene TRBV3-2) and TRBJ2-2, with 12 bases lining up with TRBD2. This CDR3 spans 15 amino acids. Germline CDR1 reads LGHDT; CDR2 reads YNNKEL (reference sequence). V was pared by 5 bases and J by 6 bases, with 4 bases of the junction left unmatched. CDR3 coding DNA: TGTGCCAGCAGCAGGACTAGCGGGGCGTCCGGGGAGCTGTTTTTT. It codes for CASSRTSGASGELFF.

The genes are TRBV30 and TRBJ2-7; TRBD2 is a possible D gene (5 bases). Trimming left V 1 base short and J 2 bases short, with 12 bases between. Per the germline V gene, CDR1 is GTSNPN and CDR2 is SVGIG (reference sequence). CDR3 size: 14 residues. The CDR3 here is CAWSGRTLTYEQYF. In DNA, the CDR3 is TGTGCCTGGAGTGGCCGGACTCTAACCTACGAGCAGTACTTC.

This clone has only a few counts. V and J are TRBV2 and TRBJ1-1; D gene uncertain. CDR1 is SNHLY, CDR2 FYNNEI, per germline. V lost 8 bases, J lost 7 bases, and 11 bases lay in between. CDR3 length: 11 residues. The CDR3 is CASSGRVEAFF. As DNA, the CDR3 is TGTGCCAGCTCGGGAAGGGTTGAAGCTTTCTTT.

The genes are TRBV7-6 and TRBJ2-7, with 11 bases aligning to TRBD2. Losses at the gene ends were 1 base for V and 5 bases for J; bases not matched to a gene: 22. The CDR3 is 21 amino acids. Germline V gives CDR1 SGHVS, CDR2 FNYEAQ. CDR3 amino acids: CASSLVAGGGPLSLLVDEQYF. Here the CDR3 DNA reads TGTGCCAGCAGCTTAGTAGCGGGGGGGGGACCCCTTTCCCTACTAGTGGACGAGCAGTACTTC.

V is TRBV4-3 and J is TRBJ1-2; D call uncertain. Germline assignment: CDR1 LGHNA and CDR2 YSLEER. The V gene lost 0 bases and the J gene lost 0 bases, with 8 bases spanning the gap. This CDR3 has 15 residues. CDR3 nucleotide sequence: TGCGCCAGCAGCCAAGATCTACGATCTAACTATGGCTACACCTTC. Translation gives CASSQDLRSNYGYTF.

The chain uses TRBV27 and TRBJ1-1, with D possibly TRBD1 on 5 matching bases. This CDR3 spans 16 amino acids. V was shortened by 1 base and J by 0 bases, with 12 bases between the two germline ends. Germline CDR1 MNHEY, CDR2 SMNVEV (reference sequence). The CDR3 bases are TGTGCCAGCAGTTTATTAGCAGGGATGGTGAACACTGAAGCTTTCTTT. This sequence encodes CASSLLAGMVNTEAFF.

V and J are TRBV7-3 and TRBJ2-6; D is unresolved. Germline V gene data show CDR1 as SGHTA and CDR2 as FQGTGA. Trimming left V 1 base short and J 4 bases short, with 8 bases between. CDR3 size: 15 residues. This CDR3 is CASSLNFAGANVLTF. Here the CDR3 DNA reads TGTGCCAGCAGCTTAAACTTTGCGGGGGCCAACGTCCTGACTTTC.

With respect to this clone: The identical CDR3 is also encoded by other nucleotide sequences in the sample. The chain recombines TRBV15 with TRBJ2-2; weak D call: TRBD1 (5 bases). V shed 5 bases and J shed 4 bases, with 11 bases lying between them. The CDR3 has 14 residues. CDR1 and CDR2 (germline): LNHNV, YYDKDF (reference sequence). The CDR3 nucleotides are TGTGCCACCAGCCGCCAGGGCAGCACCGGGGAGCTGTTTTTT. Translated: CATSRQGSTGELFF.

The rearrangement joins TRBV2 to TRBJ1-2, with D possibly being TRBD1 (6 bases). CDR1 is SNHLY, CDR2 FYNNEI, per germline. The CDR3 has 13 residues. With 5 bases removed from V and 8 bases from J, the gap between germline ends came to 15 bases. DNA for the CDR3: TGTGCCAGCAGTCGGGCATCGAGGGGGGGCTACACCTTC. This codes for CASSRASRGGYTF. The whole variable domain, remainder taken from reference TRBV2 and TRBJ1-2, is EPEVTQTPSHQVTQMGQEVILRCVPISNHLYFYWYRQILGQKVEFLVSFYNNEISEKSEIFDDQFSVERPDGSNFTLKIRSTKLEDSAMYFCASSRASRGGYTFGSGTRLTVV.

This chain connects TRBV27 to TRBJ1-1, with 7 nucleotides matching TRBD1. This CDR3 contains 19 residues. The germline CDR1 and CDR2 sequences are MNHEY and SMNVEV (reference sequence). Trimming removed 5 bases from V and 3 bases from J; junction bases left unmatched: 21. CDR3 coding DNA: TGTGCCAGCAGTAGCAGAACCGGGACAGTCTCAAATTCGTACACTGAAGCTTTCTTT. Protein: CASSSRTGTVSNSYTEAFF.

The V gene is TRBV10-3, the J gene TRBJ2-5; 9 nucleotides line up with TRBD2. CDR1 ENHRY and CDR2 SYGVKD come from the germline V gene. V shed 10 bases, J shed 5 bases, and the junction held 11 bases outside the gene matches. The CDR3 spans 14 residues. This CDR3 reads CATTSAGGAETQYF. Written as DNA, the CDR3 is TGTGCCACAACGTCTGCGGGGGGGGCGGAGACCCAGTACTTC.

Written as DNA, the CDR3 is TGTGCCAGCAGCTCAGGGACTAGCGGGGGGGTCGATGAGCAGTTCTTC. Its translation is CASSSGTSGGVDEQFF. This chain links TRBV7-9 with TRBJ2-1; 16 bases agree with TRBD2. The CDR3 has 16 amino acids. Germline CDR1 is SEHNR and CDR2 is FQNEAQ (reference sequence). The ends lost 4 bases at V and 8 bases at J; junction bases unmatched: 5.

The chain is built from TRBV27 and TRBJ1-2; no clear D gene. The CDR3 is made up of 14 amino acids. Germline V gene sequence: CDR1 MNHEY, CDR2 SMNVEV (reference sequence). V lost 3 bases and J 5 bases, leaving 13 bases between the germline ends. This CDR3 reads CASSFSSAGYGYTF. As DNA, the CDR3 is TGTGCCAGCAGTTTTTCGTCGGCAGGTTATGGCTACACCTTC.